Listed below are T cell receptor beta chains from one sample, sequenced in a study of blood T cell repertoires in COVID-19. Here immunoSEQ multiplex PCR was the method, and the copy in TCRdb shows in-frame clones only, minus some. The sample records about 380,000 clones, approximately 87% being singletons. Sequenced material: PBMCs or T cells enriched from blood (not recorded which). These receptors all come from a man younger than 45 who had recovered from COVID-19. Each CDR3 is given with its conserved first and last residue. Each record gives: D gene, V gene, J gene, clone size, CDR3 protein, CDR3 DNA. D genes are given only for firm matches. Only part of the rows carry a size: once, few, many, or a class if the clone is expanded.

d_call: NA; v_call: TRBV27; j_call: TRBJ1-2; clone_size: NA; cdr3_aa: CASSPDRMSGYTF; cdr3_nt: TGTGCCAGCAGCCCCGACAGGATGAGTGGCTACACCTTC
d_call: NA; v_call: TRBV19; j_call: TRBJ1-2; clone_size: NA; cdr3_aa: CASSIDLGGANYGYTF; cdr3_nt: TGTGCCAGTAGTATAGATCTCGGAGGAGCTAACTATGGCTACACCTTC
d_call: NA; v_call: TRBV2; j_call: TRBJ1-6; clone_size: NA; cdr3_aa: CASSLDSSYNSPLHF; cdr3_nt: TGTGCCAGCAGTTTAGACAGCTCCTATAATTCACCCCTCCACTTT
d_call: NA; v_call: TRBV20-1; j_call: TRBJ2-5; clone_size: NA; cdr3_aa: CIVQGQETQYF; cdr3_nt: TGCATCGTGCAGGGGCAAGAGACCCAGTACTTC
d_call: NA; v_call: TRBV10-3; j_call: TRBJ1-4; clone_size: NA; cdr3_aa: CAIRDEVGEKLFF; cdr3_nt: TGTGCCATCAGGGATGAGGTCGGGGAAAAACTGTTTTTT
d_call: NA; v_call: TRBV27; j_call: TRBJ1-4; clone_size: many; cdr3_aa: CASSLGGTFKGKLFF; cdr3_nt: TGTGCCAGCAGTTTAGGGGGGACCTTTAAGGGAAAACTGTTTTTT
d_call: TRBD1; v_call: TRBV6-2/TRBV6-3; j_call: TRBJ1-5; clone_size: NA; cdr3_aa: CASSGQGSRQPQHF; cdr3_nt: TGTGCCAGCAGCGGACAGGGGTCCCGTCAGCCCCAGCATTTT
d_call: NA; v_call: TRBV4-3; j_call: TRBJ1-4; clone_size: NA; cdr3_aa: CASSQLGGPNEKLFF; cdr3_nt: TGCGCCAGCAGCCAACTGGGGGGTCCTAATGAAAAACTGTTTTTT
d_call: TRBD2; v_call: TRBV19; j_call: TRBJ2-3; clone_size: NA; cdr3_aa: CASKLKGTSGLDTQYF; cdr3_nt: TGTGCCAGTAAATTAAAGGGGACTAGCGGGTTAGATACGCAGTATTTT
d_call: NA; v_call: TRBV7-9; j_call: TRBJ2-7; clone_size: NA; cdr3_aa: CASSLSDYGQYF; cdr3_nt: TGTGCCAGCAGCTTATCTGACTACGGGCAGTACTTC
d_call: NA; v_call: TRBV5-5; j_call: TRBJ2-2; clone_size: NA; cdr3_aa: CASSPLSPGSGELFF; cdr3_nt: TGTGCCAGCAGCCCCCTATCGCCCGGGTCCGGGGAGCTGTTTTTT
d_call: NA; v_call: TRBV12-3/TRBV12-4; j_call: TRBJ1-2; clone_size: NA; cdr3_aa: CASSGIANYGYTF; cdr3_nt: TGTGCCAGCAGCGGGATCGCTAACTATGGCTACACCTTC
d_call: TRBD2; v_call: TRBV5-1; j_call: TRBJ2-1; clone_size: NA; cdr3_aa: CASRVAGTNEQFF; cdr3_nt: TGCGCCAGCAGAGTAGCGGGGACCAATGAGCAGTTCTTC
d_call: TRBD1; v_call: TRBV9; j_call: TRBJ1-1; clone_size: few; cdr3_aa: CASSTRQGPDTEAFF; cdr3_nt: TGTGCCAGCAGCACTCGACAGGGGCCGGACACTGAAGCTTTCTTT
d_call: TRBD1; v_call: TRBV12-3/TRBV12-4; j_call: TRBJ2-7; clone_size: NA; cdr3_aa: CASSDRVNEQYF; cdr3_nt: TGTGCCAGCAGCGACAGGGTAAACGAGCAGTACTTC
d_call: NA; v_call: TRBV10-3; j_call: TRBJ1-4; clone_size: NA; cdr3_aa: CAISESRLTNEKLFF; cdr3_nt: TGTGCCATCAGTGAGTCGCGGTTAACTAATGAAAAACTGTTTTTT
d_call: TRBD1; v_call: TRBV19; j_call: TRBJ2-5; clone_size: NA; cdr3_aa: CARVGGRETQYF; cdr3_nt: TGTGCCCGAGTAGGGGGCCGAGAGACCCAGTACTTC
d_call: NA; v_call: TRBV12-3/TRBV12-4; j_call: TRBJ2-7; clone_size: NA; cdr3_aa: CASTGTDYEQYF; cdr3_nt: TGTGCCAGCACTGGGACTGACTACGAGCAGTACTTC
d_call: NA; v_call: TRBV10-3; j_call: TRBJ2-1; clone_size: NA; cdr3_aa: CAIALGEVGEQFF; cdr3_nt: TGTGCCATTGCTTTAGGGGAAGTTGGAGAGCAGTTCTTC
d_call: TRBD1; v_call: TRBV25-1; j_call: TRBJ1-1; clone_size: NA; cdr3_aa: CASSDPGQGRTEAFF; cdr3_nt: TGTGCCAGCAGTGACCCGGGACAGGGACGCACTGAAGCTTTCTTT
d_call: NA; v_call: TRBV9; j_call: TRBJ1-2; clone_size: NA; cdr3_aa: CASSAGVWGYTF; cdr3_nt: TGTGCCAGCAGCGCCGGAGTTTGGGGCTACACCTTC
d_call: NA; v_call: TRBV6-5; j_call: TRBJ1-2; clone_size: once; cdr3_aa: CASRGGQGMSYGYTF; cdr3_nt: TGTGCCAGCAGGGGCGGGCAGGGGATGTCCTATGGCTACACCTTC
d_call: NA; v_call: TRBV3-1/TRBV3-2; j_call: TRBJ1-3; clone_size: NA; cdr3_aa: CASSQDDDRTTPAGNTIYF; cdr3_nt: TGTGCCAGCAGCCAAGATGACGACAGGACCACCCCAGCTGGAAACACCATATATTTT
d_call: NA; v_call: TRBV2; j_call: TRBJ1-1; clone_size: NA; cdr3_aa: CARTLDRRNTEAFF; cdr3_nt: TGTGCCAGAACCTTAGACAGGAGGAACACTGAAGCTTTCTTT
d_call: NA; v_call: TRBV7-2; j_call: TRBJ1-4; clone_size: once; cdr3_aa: CASSPGASTNEKLFF; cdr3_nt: TGTGCCAGCAGTCCAGGGGCTTCAACTAATGAAAAACTGTTTTTT
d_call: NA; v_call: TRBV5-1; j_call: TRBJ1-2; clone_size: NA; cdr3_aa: CASSPQTDSLANYGYTF; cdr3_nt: TGCGCCAGCAGCCCTCAAACGGACAGCCTAGCTAACTATGGCTACACCTTC
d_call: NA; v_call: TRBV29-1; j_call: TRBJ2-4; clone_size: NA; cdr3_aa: CSVQTYNSQNIQYF; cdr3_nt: TGCAGCGTCCAAACATATAATAGCCAAAACATTCAGTACTTC
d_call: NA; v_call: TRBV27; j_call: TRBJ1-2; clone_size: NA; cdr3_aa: CASSLRAGGSTYGYTF; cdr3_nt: TGTGCCAGCAGTTTAAGGGCGGGAGGCAGTACCTATGGCTACACCTTC
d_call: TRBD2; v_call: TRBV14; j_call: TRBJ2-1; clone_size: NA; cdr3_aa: CASSPLGSGGYNEQFF; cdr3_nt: TGTGCCAGCAGCCCTCTGGGTAGCGGGGGTTACAATGAGCAGTTCTTC
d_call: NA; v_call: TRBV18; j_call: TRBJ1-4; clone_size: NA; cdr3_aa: CASSPGLAEKLFF; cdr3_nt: TGTGCCAGCTCACCTGGCCTAGCGGAAAAACTGTTTTTT
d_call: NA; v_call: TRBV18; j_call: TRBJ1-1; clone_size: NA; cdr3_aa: CASSPPGGENTEAFF; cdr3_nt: TGTGCCAGCTCACCACCGGGAGGAGAGAACACTGAAGCTTTCTTT
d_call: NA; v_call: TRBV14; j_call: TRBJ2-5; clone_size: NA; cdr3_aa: CASSPGAAQETQYF; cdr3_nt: TGTGCCAGCAGCCCTGGGGCAGCCCAAGAGACCCAGTACTTC
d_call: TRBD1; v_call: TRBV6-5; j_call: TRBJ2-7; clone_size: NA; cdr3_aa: CASSRIGQGSYEQYF; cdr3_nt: TGTGCCAGCAGCCGGATAGGACAGGGCTCCTACGAGCAGTACTTC
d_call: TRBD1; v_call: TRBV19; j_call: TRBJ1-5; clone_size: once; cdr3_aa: CASRPTGSNQPQHF; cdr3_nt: TGTGCCAGTCGACCGACAGGGAGCAATCAGCCCCAGCATTTT
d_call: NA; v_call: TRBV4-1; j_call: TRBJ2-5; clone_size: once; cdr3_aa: CASSHTTDMLETQYF; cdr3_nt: TGCGCCAGCAGCCATACGACGGACATGTTAGAGACCCAGTACTTC
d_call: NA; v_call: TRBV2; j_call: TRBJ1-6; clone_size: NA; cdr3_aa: CASSGDKIRNSPLHF; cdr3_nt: TGTGCCAGCAGTGGGGACAAAATAAGGAATTCACCCCTCCACTTT
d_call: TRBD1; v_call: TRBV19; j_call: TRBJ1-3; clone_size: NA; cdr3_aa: CASSKEQGNFAGNTIYF; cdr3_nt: TGTGCCAGTAGTAAAGAACAGGGGAACTTCGCTGGAAACACCATATATTTT
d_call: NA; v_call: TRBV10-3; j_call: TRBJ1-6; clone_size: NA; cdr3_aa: CAISESPSSYNSPLHF; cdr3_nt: TGTGCCATCAGTGAGTCTCCGAGCTCCTATAATTCACCCCTCCACTTT
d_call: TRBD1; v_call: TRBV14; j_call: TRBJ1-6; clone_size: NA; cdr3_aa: CASSRGQYNSPLHF; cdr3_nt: TGTGCCAGCAGCCGGGGACAGTATAATTCACCCCTCCACTTT
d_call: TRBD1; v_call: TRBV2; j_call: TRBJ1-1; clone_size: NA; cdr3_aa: CASSEVEGTVLNTEAFF; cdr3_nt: TGTGCCAGCAGTGAGGTAGAGGGGACAGTCTTGAACACTGAAGCTTTCTTT
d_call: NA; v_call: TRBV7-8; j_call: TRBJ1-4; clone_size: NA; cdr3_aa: CASSLVEDEKLFF; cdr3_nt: TGTGCCAGCAGCTTAGTGGAGGATGAAAAACTGTTTTTT
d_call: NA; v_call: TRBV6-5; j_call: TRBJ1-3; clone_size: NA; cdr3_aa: CASSYLQGRNTIYF; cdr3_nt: TGTGCCAGCAGTTACTTACAGGGTAGAAACACCATATATTTT
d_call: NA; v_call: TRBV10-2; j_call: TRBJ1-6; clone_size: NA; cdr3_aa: CASSAAGSYNSPLHF; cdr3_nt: TGCGCCAGCAGTGCTGCGGGCTCCTATAATTCACCCCTCCACTTT
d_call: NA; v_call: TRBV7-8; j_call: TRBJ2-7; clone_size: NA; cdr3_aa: CASSFRTGPEQYF; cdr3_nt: TGTGCCAGCAGTTTTCGTACAGGGCCCGAGCAGTACTTC
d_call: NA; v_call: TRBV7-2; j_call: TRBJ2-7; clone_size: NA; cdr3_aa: CASSQTGVASYEQYF; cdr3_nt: TGTGCCAGCAGCCAAACCGGGGTCGCCTCGTACGAGCAGTACTTC
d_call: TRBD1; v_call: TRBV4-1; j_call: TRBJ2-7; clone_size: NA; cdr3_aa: CASSQRRGVSGGISNEQYF; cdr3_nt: TGCGCCAGCAGCCAGCGCAGAGGTGTGTCAGGGGGCATTTCGAACGAGCAGTACTTC